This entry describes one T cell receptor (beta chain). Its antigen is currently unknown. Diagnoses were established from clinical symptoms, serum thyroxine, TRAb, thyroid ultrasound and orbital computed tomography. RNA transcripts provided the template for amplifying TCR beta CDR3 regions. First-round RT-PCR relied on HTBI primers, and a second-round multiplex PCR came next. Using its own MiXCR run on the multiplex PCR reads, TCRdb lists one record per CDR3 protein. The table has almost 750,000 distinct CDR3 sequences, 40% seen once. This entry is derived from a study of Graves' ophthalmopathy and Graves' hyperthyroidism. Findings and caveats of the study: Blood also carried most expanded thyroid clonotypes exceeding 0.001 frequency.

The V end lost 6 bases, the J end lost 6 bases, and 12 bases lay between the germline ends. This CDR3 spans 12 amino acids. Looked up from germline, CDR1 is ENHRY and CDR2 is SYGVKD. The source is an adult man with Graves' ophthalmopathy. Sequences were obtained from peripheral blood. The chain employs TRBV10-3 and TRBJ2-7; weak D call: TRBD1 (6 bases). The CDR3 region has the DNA TGTGCCATCAGGGATAGGGGGTTCGAGCAGTACTTC. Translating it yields CAIRDRGFEQYF.